This T cell receptor beta chain appears in the sequencing data of a study of T cells in Graves' hyperthyroidism and ophthalmopathy. CDR1 and CDR2 (germline): SNHLY, FYNNEI. The V and J ends lost 2 bases and 2 bases respectively, with 7 bases between them. The CDR3 has 14 residues. In this sample, this clonotype turned up many times. The target antigen is unknown. RNA transcripts served as the template for amplifying TCR beta CDR3 regions. Carried out on the TCR CDR3, a first-round RT-PCR used the HTBI primer set. TCRdb re-called the multiplex PCR reads with MiXCR, one entry per CDR3 protein. The data show more than 650,000 distinct CDR3 sequences, around 15% seen once. Study-wide findings and caveats: Patients with ophthalmopathy were separated from those with stable hyperthyroidism by a 13 V-J model. Model output signaled ophthalmopathy a median around 5.9 months ahead of onset. Also found in blood were most expanded thyroid clonotypes above 0.001.

The sample was blood. This rearrangement joins TRBV2 to TRBJ1-5; D not resolved. This receptor was identified in a woman younger than 35 with Graves' hyperthyroidism. The CDR3 region is CASSELVGNQPQHF. The CDR3 coding sequence is TGTGCCAGCAGTGAACTGGTCGGCAATCAGCCCCAGCATTTT.